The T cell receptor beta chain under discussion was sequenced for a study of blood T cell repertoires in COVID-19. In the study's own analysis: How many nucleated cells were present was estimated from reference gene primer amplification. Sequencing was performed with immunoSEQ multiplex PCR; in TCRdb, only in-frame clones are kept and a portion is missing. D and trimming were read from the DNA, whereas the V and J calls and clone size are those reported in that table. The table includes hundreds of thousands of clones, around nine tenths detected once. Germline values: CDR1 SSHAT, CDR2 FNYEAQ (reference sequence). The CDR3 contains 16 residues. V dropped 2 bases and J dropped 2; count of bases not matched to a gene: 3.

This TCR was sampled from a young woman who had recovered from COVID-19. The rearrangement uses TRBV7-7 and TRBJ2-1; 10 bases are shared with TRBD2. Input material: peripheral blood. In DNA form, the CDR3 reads TGTGCCAGCAGCTTAAGCGGGAGGGCGACCTACAATGAGCAGTTCTTC. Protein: CASSLSGRATYNEQFF.